The 10 T cell receptor beta chains reported below all come from one sample, sequenced in a study of TIL therapy for anti-PD-1-resistant metastatic lung cancer. This was the immunoSEQ v3 assay. Assay: immunoSEQ multiplex PCR; the TCRdb copy retains only in-frame clones and omits some. Among more than 55,000 clones listed, about 81% were seen once. Time point noted: pre-treatment sample, taken before nivolumab and TIL therapy. Sequences were derived from blood, sampled at baseline. Every receptor here comes from a person aged 25 to 80 with non-small cell lung cancer.

V gene TRBV5-5 combines with J gene TRBJ2-2; no clear D. From germline, CDR1 is SGHKS and CDR2 YYEKEE (reference sequence). The V end was cut by 1 base, the J end by 3 bases, with 1 base between. The CDR3 spans 12 residues. CDR3 sequence (DNA): TGTGCCAGCAGCTTGTACACCGGGGAGCTGTTTTTT. Its translation is CASSLYTGELFF.

This clone was seen once. V gene TRBV28 combines with J gene TRBJ2-5; D could derive from TRBD1 or TRBD2 (5 bases each). Trimming removed 6 bases from V and 5 bases from J, with 19 bases in between. From germline, CDR1 is MDHEN and CDR2 SYDVKM. The CDR3 sequence is 15 residues long. DNA of the CDR3: TGTGCCAGCAGAGGCGTTGGGACCCCCCGGGAGACCCAGTACTTC. Protein: CASRGVGTPRETQYF.

The gene calls are TRBV4-1 and TRBJ2-7; D uncertain. V shed 1 base and J shed 0 bases, with 13 bases lying between them. The CDR3 consists of 16 residues. CDR1 MGHRA and CDR2 YSYEKL come from the germline V gene. CDR3 loop: CASSQGQTPNSYEQYF. The CDR3 DNA sequence: TGCGCCAGCAGCCAAGGCCAGACACCGAACTCCTACGAGCAGTACTTC.

The chain is built from TRBV7-8 and TRBJ2-7; D ambiguous. Trimming shortened V by 3 bases and J by 3 bases, and 12 bases separated the two germline ends. Germline V lookup: CDR1 SGHVS, CDR2 FQNEAQ. The CDR3 extends over 14 amino acids. The CDR3, as DNA: TGTGCCAGCAGCTTGGGTCTGTTAGGCTACGAGCAGTACTTC. This translates into CASSLGLLGYEQYF.

V usage is TRBV7-8 and J usage is TRBJ2-7; D perhaps matches TRBD2 (6 bases). Germline V gene lookup returns CDR1 SGHVS and CDR2 FQNEAQ. CDR3 length: 14 residues. The ends were cut back, 1 base at V and 7 bases at J, with 14 bases in the middle. The CDR3 nucleotides read TGTGCCAGCAGCTTAGAGGGCAGGGCGGGAGAGCAGTACTTC. It is translated as CASSLEGRAGEQYF.

The chain joins TRBV19 to TRBJ2-2; possible D gene TRBD1, 5 bases. The CDR3 consists of 15 residues. Trimming left V 10 bases short and J 0 bases short, with 15 bases between. Germline V lookup: CDR1 LNHDA, CDR2 SQIVND (reference sequence). The CDR3 DNA follows: TGTGCCACCGCGTGGGGCGGACCGAACACCGGGGAGCTGTTTTTT. Translating gives CATAWGGPNTGELFF.

This clone was observed a handful of times. The CDR3 reads CASSLRTAQETQYF. The CDR3 DNA is TGTGCCAGCAGCTTGAGGACAGCACAAGAGACCCAGTACTTC. The rearrangement joins TRBV11-2 to TRBJ2-5; perhaps TRBD1 as D (6 bases). The CDR3 runs 14 residues. The V end lost 3 bases, the J end lost 2 bases, and 10 bases lay between the germline ends. The V gene's germline CDR1 is SGHAT and CDR2 FQNNGV.

The V call is TRBV4-1, the J call TRBJ2-1; the match to TRBD2 covers 8 bases. The CDR3 loop spans 14 amino acids. Trimming cost V 3 bases and J 3 bases; bases outside gene matches: 1. Germline V lookup: CDR1 MGHRA, CDR2 YSYEKL. DNA for the CDR3: TGCGCCAGCAGCCACCGGGGGGGCTACAATGAGCAGTTCTTC. It translates to CASSHRGGYNEQFF.

The chain recombines TRBV28 with TRBJ1-2, with unresolved D. Germline loops: CDR1 MDHEN, CDR2 SYDVKM. V lost 2 bases, J lost 2 bases, and 18 bases lay in between. The CDR3 length is 17 residues. CDR3 DNA: TGTGCCAGCAGTTTAAGCATCGTGCGGACCGCAAACTATGGCTACACCTTC. The encoded protein is CASSLSIVRTANYGYTF.

The CDR3 sequence: CASSLTSGGEDTQYF. CDR3 sequence (DNA): TGTGCCAGCAGTCTGACTAGCGGGGGAGAAGATACGCAGTATTTT. The V call is TRBV6-5, the J call TRBJ2-3; 12 bases line up with TRBD2. V lost 5 bases to trimming and J lost 5 bases; unmatched junction nucleotides: 5. CDR3 length equals 15 residues. In germline, CDR1 is MNHEY, CDR2 SVGAGI.